Presented here are 26 T cell receptor beta chains from one specimen sequenced in a study of blood T cell repertoires in COVID-19. Sequencing used immunoSEQ multiplex PCR; TCRdb keeps in-frame clones, though not all of them. The sample yields about 490,000 clones, around 85% seen once. The specimen was peripheral blood. These receptors were taken from a human donor in a cohort sampled during active COVID-19.

This chain links TRBV19 with TRBJ2-3; a weak D match, TRBD1 (6 bases). This CDR3 has 16 residues. The germline V gene encodes CDR1 LNHDA and CDR2 SQIVND (reference sequence). Trimming removed 6 bases from V and 1 base from J, with 17 bases in between. CDR3 sequence: CASRRSRDMGTDTQYF. CDR3 DNA sequence: TGTGCCAGTAGGCGTAGCCGGGACATGGGCACAGATACGCAGTATTTT.

This clone was seen only once. The chain recombines TRBV6-5 with TRBJ2-7; a weak D match, TRBD1 (6 bases). The CDR3 spans 12 residues. Trimming stripped 6 bases from V and 6 bases from J, with 12 bases between. CDR1 is MNHEY, CDR2 SVGAGI, per germline. In nucleotides, the CDR3 is TGTGCCAGCAGCGCGACAGGTCTCGAGCAGTACTTC. Its translation is CASSATGLEQYF.

V is TRBV30 and J is TRBJ1-2, with TRBD1 matching 10 bases. CDR3 length: 14 amino acids. Germline values: CDR1 GTSNPN, CDR2 SVGIG (reference sequence). V shed 8 bases, J shed 6 bases, and the junction held 12 bases outside the gene matches. CDR3 loop: CARRDRGRGDGYTF. The CDR3 DNA follows: TGTGCCCGCAGAGACAGGGGGCGCGGTGATGGCTACACCTTC.

The rearrangement links TRBV19 to TRBJ2-5; the match to TRBD2 covers 14 bases. The CDR3 spans 17 residues. The V segment lost 3 bases and the J segment 5 bases; nucleotides outside the gene matches: 8. Germline V lookup: CDR1 LNHDA, CDR2 SQIVND (reference sequence). The CDR3 DNA sequence: TGTGCCAGTAGTATGGGTAAGGGACTAGCGGGAGCCGAGACCCAGTACTTC. Translating gives CASSMGKGLAGAETQYF.

V usage is TRBV28 and J usage is TRBJ1-4, with TRBD1 matching over 9 bases. The CDR3 has 15 residues. V was pared by 5 bases and J by 6 bases, with 7 bases of the junction left unmatched. Germline lookup yields CDR1 MDHEN and CDR2 SYDVKM. The CDR3 nucleotides read TGTGCCAGCAGTCCGGAGGGACAGGGTTATGAAAAACTGTTTTTT. Its protein is CASSPEGQGYEKLFF. The whole variable domain, filled in from reference TRBV28 and TRBJ1-4, reads DVKVTQSSRYLVKRTGEKVFLECVQDMDHENMFWYRQDPGLGLRLIYFSYDVKMKEKGDIPEGYSVSREKKERFSLILESASTNQTSMYLCASSPEGQGYEKLFFGSGTQLSVL.

The gene calls are TRBV10-3 and TRBJ1-3; 9 bases align to TRBD1. The V and J ends lost 6 bases and 0 bases, in that order; junction bases with no gene match: 3. Germline CDR1 ENHRY, CDR2 SYGVKD. This CDR3 has 15 amino acids. The CDR3 spells CAISEGQGSGNTIYF. The CDR3 DNA is TGTGCCATCAGCGAGGGACAGGGCTCTGGAAACACCATATATTTT.

The chain links TRBV6-2 or TRBV6-3 to TRBJ1-5; no clear D gene. V was shortened by 2 bases and J by 3 bases, with 11 bases between the two germline ends. This CDR3 has 15 residues. CDR1 and CDR2 from the germline V gene are MNHEY and SVGEGT. This chain's CDR3 is CASSYGQDYNQPQHF. For the CDR3, the DNA is TGTGCCAGCAGTTACGGGCAGGACTACAATCAGCCCCAGCATTTT.

The V gene is TRBV11-2, the J gene TRBJ1-3, with 8 bases that match TRBD1. Germline CDR1 SGHAT, CDR2 FQNNGV. The CDR3 sequence is 16 residues long. With V trimmed by 5 bases and J by 3 bases, 9 bases remained unmatched. The CDR3 sequence: CASSPRDRPVGNTIYF. CDR3 DNA sequence: TGTGCCAGCAGCCCGCGGGACAGGCCAGTTGGAAACACCATATATTTT. Complete variable domain (other parts from reference TRBV11-2 and TRBJ1-3): EAGVAQSPRYKIIEKRQSVAFWCNPISGHATLYWYQQILGQGPKLLIQFQNNGVVDDSQLPKDRFSAERLKGVDSTLKIQPAKLEDSAVYLCASSPRDRPVGNTIYFGEGSWLTVV.

The V call is TRBV18, the J call TRBJ1-1, with 11 bases matching TRBD1. This CDR3 contains 14 residues. The junction had 2 bases not matched to a gene; V was cut back by 2 bases and J by 6 bases. Germline V lookup: CDR1 KGHSH, CDR2 LQKENI. This chain's CDR3 is CASSPGTGGPEAFF. The CDR3 coding sequence is TGTGCCAGCTCACCAGGGACAGGGGGTCCTGAAGCTTTCTTT.

The V and J genes are TRBV5-8 and TRBJ1-5; the match to TRBD1 covers 8 bases. CDR3 size: 18 residues. In germline, CDR1 is SGHTS, CDR2 YDEGEE. J gave up 0 bases and V 6 bases, and 14 bases lay outside the gene matches. In DNA form, the CDR3 reads TGTGCCAGCAACCGCCCAGTGACAGGGGCCCATAGCAATCAGCCCCAGCATTTT. It is translated as CASNRPVTGAHSNQPQHF.

This chain uses TRBV19 with TRBJ2-3; D possibly corresponds to TRBD2 (6 bases). Trimming removed 3 bases from V and 4 bases from J, with 14 bases in between. The CDR3 spans 15 residues. Germline V gene lookup returns CDR1 LNHDA and CDR2 SQIVND (reference sequence). The CDR3 sequence is CASSMGQTGADTQYF. The CDR3 bases are TGTGCCAGTAGTATGGGTCAGACGGGAGCAGATACGCAGTATTTT.

The chain joins TRBV7-9 to TRBJ2-1; D remains unclear. CDR1 is SEHNR and CDR2 is FQNEAQ in the germline V gene (reference sequence). The V end lost 5 bases, the J end lost 9 bases, and 14 bases lay between the germline ends. The CDR3 has 13 amino acids. The CDR3, as DNA: TGTGCCAGCAGCCCCACCTCCACTGGTGAGCAGTTCTTC. It codes for CASSPTSTGEQFF.

The rearrangement joins TRBV7-9 to TRBJ2-1; 12 bases fit TRBD2. With V trimmed by 5 bases and J by 4 bases, 6 bases remained unmatched. This CDR3 comprises 16 residues. The V gene's germline CDR1 is SEHNR and CDR2 FQNEAQ (reference sequence). CDR3 coding DNA: TGTGCCAGCAGCCGTAGGACTAGCGGGACGTACAATGAGCAGTTCTTC. Translation: CASSRRTSGTYNEQFF.

This rearrangement joins TRBV30 to TRBJ2-7; 13 bases are a match to TRBD2. The CDR3 loop spans 13 amino acids. Trimming removed 5 bases from V and 5 bases from J; junction bases left unmatched: 3. Germline CDR1 reads GTSNPN; CDR2 reads SVGIG (reference sequence). DNA of the CDR3: TGTGCCTGGGGACTAGCGGGAGTGAACGAGCAGTACTTC. Its translation: CAWGLAGVNEQYF.

In its sample, this clone was seen once. The rearrangement joins TRBV11-2 to TRBJ2-1; a weak D match, TRBD2 (6 bases). CDR1 is SGHAT and CDR2 is FQNNGV in the germline V gene. CDR3 size: 14 residues. Trimming removed 3 bases at V and 4 bases at J, with 10 bases between. CDR3 bases: TGTGCCAGCAGCTTCGCCGGGGGTTACAATGAGCAGTTCTTC. Protein product: CASSFAGGYNEQFF. The variable domain in full, completed from reference TRBV11-2 and TRBJ2-1, reads EAGVAQSPRYKIIEKRQSVAFWCNPISGHATLYWYQQILGQGPKLLIQFQNNGVVDDSQLPKDRFSAERLKGVDSTLKIQPAKLEDSAVYLCASSFAGGYNEQFFGPGTRLTVL.

The gene calls are TRBV7-9 and TRBJ1-2; no firm D call. V lost 1 base, J lost 4 bases, and 4 bases lay in between. This CDR3 has 12 amino acids. Per the germline V gene, CDR1 is SEHNR and CDR2 is FQNEAQ (reference sequence). The CDR3 protein is CASSLVSYGYTF. The DNA for the CDR3 is TGTGCCAGCAGCTTAGTTAGCTATGGCTACACCTTC.

The chain combines TRBV19 with TRBJ2-7, with 8 bases aligning to TRBD2. This CDR3 region has 16 residues. Trimming removed 3 bases from V and 3 bases from J; junction bases left unmatched: 10. CDR1 is LNHDA, CDR2 SQIVND, per germline (reference sequence). CDR3 bases: TGTGCCAGTAGTATGCACGACCAGCGGGAGATCTACGAGCAGTACTTC. Translating gives CASSMHDQREIYEQYF. Full variable domain (rest looked up from reference TRBV19 and TRBJ2-7): DGGITQSPKYLFRKEGQNVTLSCEQNLNHDAMYWYRQDPGQGLRLIYYSQIVNDFQKGDIAEGYSVSREKKESFPLTVTSAQKNPTAFYLCASSMHDQREIYEQYFGPGTRLTVT.

The chain employs TRBV7-2 and TRBJ2-2; TRBD2 matches at 7 bases. The V gene's germline CDR1 is SGHTA and CDR2 FQGNSA. This CDR3 is built from 18 residues. Trimming removed 2 bases from V and 8 bases from J; junction bases left unmatched: 17. The CDR3 region is CASSLKIPTGGQLGELFF. The CDR3 region has the DNA TGTGCCAGCAGCTTAAAGATCCCGACGGGAGGCCAATTGGGGGAGCTGTTTTTT.

This rearrangement joins TRBV5-1 to TRBJ1-5; a weak D match, TRBD1 (6 bases). V lost 1 base, J lost 5 bases, and 10 bases lay in between. The germline CDR1 and CDR2 sequences are SGHRS and YFSETQ. This CDR3 spans 14 amino acids. This CDR3 is CASSLNGGDQPQHF. The DNA of the CDR3 is TGCGCCAGCAGCTTGAATGGGGGCGATCAGCCCCAGCATTTT. Full variable domain (missing parts from reference TRBV5-1 and TRBJ1-5): KAGVTQTPRYLIKTRGQQVTLSCSPISGHRSVSWYQQTPGQGLQFLFEYFSETQRNKGNFPGRFSGRQFSNSRSEMNVSTLELGDSALYLCASSLNGGDQPQHFGDGTRLSIL.

This chain uses TRBV30 with TRBJ1-3; no reliable D call. V lost 0 bases and J lost 0, with 9 bases in between. The CDR3 covers 15 residues. Germline-derived CDR1 and CDR2 are GTSNPN and SVGIG (reference sequence). The CDR3 DNA reads as TGTGCCTGGAGTGTAAATGGCCACTCTGGAAACACCATATATTTT. Its protein is CAWSVNGHSGNTIYF.

For this clone: Other DNA sequences of this sample code for an identical CDR3. The chain carries TRBV7-9 and TRBJ1-1; no definite D call. V was clipped by 1 base and J by 2 bases, with 8 bases between them. This CDR3 contains 14 residues. Germline CDR1 is SEHNR and CDR2 is FQNEAQ (reference sequence). In DNA form, the CDR3 reads TGTGCCAGCAGCTTAGGTACAGAAAACACTGAAGCTTTCTTT. Its protein product is CASSLGTENTEAFF.

This sequence joins TRBV28 and TRBJ2-7; D may be TRBD1 (5 bases). V was trimmed by 5 bases and J by 2 bases, leaving 16 bases between them. There are 15 residues in the CDR3. Germline CDR1 reads MDHEN; CDR2 reads SYDVKM. In nucleotides, the CDR3 is TGTGCCAGCAGTCCCATAGACAGTTTAGCCTACGAGCAGTACTTC. This encodes CASSPIDSLAYEQYF.

This clone showed up just once. This chain uses TRBV4-2 with TRBJ1-1, with TRBD1 identical over 8 bases. V lost 4 bases, J lost 3 bases, and 7 bases stayed unmatched. Per the germline V gene, CDR1 is LGHNA and CDR2 is YNFKEQ. CDR3 length: 15 residues. CDR3 coding DNA: TGTGCCAGCAGCCCTTGGACAGGGAGGTACACTGAAGCTTTCTTT. The encoded protein is CASSPWTGRYTEAFF.

The rearrangement links TRBV3-1 (or the pseudogene TRBV3-2) to TRBJ2-7; D gene uncertain. CDR3 length: 16 residues. Per germline, CDR1 LGHDT and CDR2 YNNKEL (reference sequence). The germline V and J ends were trimmed by 4 bases and 6 bases, with 22 bases remaining between them. CDR3 sequence reads: CASSPPRLPRRGEQYF. The CDR3 DNA sequence: TGTGCCAGCAGCCCCCCACGCCTCCCACGAAGAGGCGAGCAGTACTTC.

The V gene is TRBV4-1, the J gene TRBJ1-1; 7 bases line up with TRBD1. From germline, CDR1 is MGHRA and CDR2 YSYEKL. The CDR3 runs to 15 residues. J was trimmed by 1 base and V by 4 bases; bases with no gene match: 6. As DNA, the CDR3 is TGCGCCAGCAGCCCCCTGGGACAGAAGAACACTGAAGCTTTCTTT. Amino acids: CASSPLGQKNTEAFF.

In its sample, this clone was seen once. The V gene is TRBV30, the J gene TRBJ1-3, with D unclear. Trimming took off 1 base at V and 6 bases at J, with 7 bases between the two ends. The CDR3 totals 12 residues. Germline V CDR1 and CDR2: GTSNPN, SVGIG (reference sequence). CDR3 nucleotides: TGTGCCTGGAGTGGGCGGGTAAACACCATATATTTT. It specifies CAWSGRVNTIYF.